This is a list of T cell receptor beta chains from one sample in a study of identical twins. TCRdb reprocessed the 5' RACE reads with MiXCR, giving one entry per CDR3 protein. The table shows some 200,000 distinct CDR3 sequences, with about 7.5% occurring only once. These sequences were also reported in another study, on yellow fever vaccine responses in identical twins.

Source material: memory (CD45RO+) T cells sorted from blood. The receptors were gathered from a woman aged 18-29 years in good health. CDR3s include the opening cysteine and the closing phenylalanine or tryptophan. The D gene is left open where the match is weak. Expanded clones get a size class; other rows say once, few or many, or leave the size out.

d_call	clone_size	v_call	j_call	cdr3_aa	cdr3_nt
-	-	TRBV29-1	TRBJ2-5	CSVIDRFQETQYF	TGCAGCGTCATTGACCGCTTCCAGGAGACCCAGTACTTC
TRBD2	-	TRBV9	TRBJ2-3	CASSVEESGGWDTQYF	TGTGCCAGCAGCGTAGAAGAGAGCGGGGGCTGGGATACGCAGTATTTT
-	-	TRBV7-2	TRBJ2-4	CASSLDGRKNIQYF	TGTGCCAGCAGCTTAGATGGGCGCAAAAACATTCAGTACTTC
-	many	TRBV27	TRBJ2-7	CASSPIQGFGQYF	TGTGCCAGCAGTCCGATACAGGGTTTCGGGCAGTACTTC
-	few	TRBV7-9	TRBJ1-2	CASSLAGRGVRGYTF	TGTGCCAGCAGCTTAGCCGGAAGGGGAGTTCGCGGCTACACCTTC
-	many	TRBV12-3/TRBV12-4	TRBJ1-2	CASSWDNEGDYGYTF	TGTGCCAGCAGTTGGGACAATGAGGGTGACTATGGCTACACCTTC
TRBD2	few	TRBV6-2/TRBV6-3	TRBJ2-2	CASSKLAGGTGELFF	TGTGCCAGCAGTAAACTAGCGGGAGGGACCGGGGAGCTGTTTTTT
TRBD1	many	TRBV29-1	TRBJ2-1	CSGTDRGTYNEQFF	TGCAGCGGGACGGACAGGGGAACCTACAATGAGCAGTTCTTC
-	-	TRBV6-2/TRBV6-3	TRBJ2-7	CASSYRHEQYF	TGTGCCAGCAGTTATCGACACGAGCAGTACTTC
-	many	TRBV28	TRBJ2-5	CASSFPQETQYF	TGTGCCAGCAGTTTCCCGCAAGAGACCCAGTACTTC
-	-	TRBV7-2	TRBJ2-4	CASSQRTVAKNIQYF	TGTGCCAGCAGCCAACGGACAGTAGCCAAAAACATTCAGTACTTC
-	many	TRBV5-1	TRBJ2-6	CASSMDSHSGANVLTF	TGCGCCAGCAGCATGGACAGTCACTCTGGGGCCAACGTCCTGACTTTC
-	many	TRBV20-1	TRBJ2-7	CSASFGPLGYEQYF	TGCAGTGCCTCTTTCGGGCCCTTGGGTTACGAGCAGTACTTC
TRBD2	-	TRBV18	TRBJ2-5	CASSSGTSESQYF	TGTGCCAGCTCATCCGGGACTAGCGAGTCCCAGTACTTC
TRBD1	many	TRBV7-9	TRBJ2-7	CASSQGPTGGYEQYF	TGTGCCAGCAGCCAAGGACCGACAGGGGGTTACGAGCAGTACTTC
-	few	TRBV9	TRBJ2-2	CASSPILRVDGELFF	TGTGCCAGCAGCCCCATATTGCGGGTAGACGGGGAGCTGTTTTTT
TRBD2	many	TRBV28	TRBJ2-6	CASRPRGRGGNVLTF	TGTGCCAGCAGACCGCGAGGGAGGGGAGGCAACGTCCTGACTTTC
-	many	TRBV4-3	TRBJ2-2	CASSQGSLSTAELFF	TGCGCCAGCAGCCAAGGCTCGCTGAGTACCGCGGAGCTGTTTTTT
-	few	TRBV28	TRBJ1-6	CASSFPEGDGDSPLHF	TGTGCCAGCAGTTTTCCCGAGGGGGACGGGGATTCACCCCTCCACTTT
-	few	TRBV7-2	TRBJ1-2	CASSLVSGNYGYTF	TGTGCCAGCAGCTTAGTCAGCGGAAACTATGGCTACACCTTC
TRBD1	few	TRBV11-2	TRBJ2-2	CASSLGGTGVPGELFF	TGTGCCAGCAGCTTAGGAGGGACAGGGGTGCCCGGGGAGCTGTTTTTT
-	many	TRBV20-1	TRBJ1-1	CSARQGHTEAFF	TGCAGTGCTAGACAGGGCCACACTGAAGCTTTCTTT
-	few	TRBV4-1	TRBJ1-4	CASSQSGDINEKLFF	TGCGCCAGCAGCCAATCGGGGGACATAAATGAAAAACTGTTTTTT
-	few	TRBV20-1	TRBJ2-7	CSASGQGGEQYF	TGCAGTGCTTCCGGACAGGGAGGGGAGCAGTACTTC
TRBD1	many	TRBV6-1	TRBJ1-1	CASSRQGMNTEAFF	TGTGCCAGCAGTCGACAGGGGATGAACACTGAAGCTTTCTTT
TRBD1	-	TRBV9	TRBJ2-7	CASSGGTGGYEQYF	TGTGCCAGCAGCGGCGGGACAGGGGGATACGAGCAGTACTTC
TRBD2	few	TRBV7-8	TRBJ2-7	CASSRPGAGGYEQYF	TGTGCCAGCAGCCGGCCGGGGGCGGGGGGTTACGAGCAGTACTTC
TRBD1	few	TRBV11-1	TRBJ2-3	CASSSLDRGKSPTDTQYF	TGTGCCAGCAGCTCTCTAGACAGGGGCAAAAGTCCCACAGATACGCAGTATTTT
-	few	TRBV2	TRBJ2-3	CASRPRTDTQYF	TGTGCCAGCAGGCCGCGAACAGATACGCAGTATTTT
-	few	TRBV9	TRBJ2-5	CASSVGSGETQYF	TGTGCCAGCAGCGTAGGGTCGGGGGAGACCCAGTACTTC
TRBD1	few	TRBV3-1	TRBJ1-2	CASSLGQGARGYTF	TGTGCCAGCAGCCTAGGACAGGGGGCGCGTGGCTACACCTTC
-	many	TRBV4-3	TRBJ1-6	CASSLKIDNSPLHF	TGCGCCAGCAGCCTAAAGATCGATAATTCACCCCTCCACTTT
-	-	TRBV9	TRBJ2-1	CASSTIQTMEQFF	TGTGCCAGCAGCACCATCCAGACAATGGAGCAGTTCTTC
TRBD2	many	TRBV15	TRBJ2-5	CATSRGLAGVGETQYF	TGTGCCACCAGCAGAGGACTAGCGGGAGTAGGAGAGACCCAGTACTTC
-	few	TRBV7-8	TRBJ2-1	CASSFEGFNEQFF	TGTGCCAGCAGCTTCGAGGGATTCAATGAGCAGTTCTTC
-	-	TRBV5-1	TRBJ1-2	CASSLASGYGYTF	TGCGCCAGCAGCTTGGCTAGCGGGTATGGCTACACCTTC
-	many	TRBV7-9	TRBJ2-1	CASSDDPNRHNEQFF	TGTGCCAGCAGCGACGACCCAAATAGACACAATGAGCAGTTCTTC
-	few	TRBV6-1	TRBJ2-2	CASSRIQLTGELFF	TGTGCCAGCAGTCGGATACAACTCACCGGGGAGCTGTTTTTT
-	-	TRBV4-3	TRBJ1-1	CASSQVGAMNTEAFF	TGCGCCAGCAGCCAAGTAGGGGCCATGAACACTGAAGCTTTCTTT
-	few	TRBV10-3	TRBJ1-4	CAISLGQSITNEKLFF	TGTGCCATCAGCCTAGGACAGAGTATCACTAATGAAAAACTGTTTTTT
-	many	TRBV28	TRBJ2-5	CASSPGSGRETQYF	TGTGCCAGCAGTCCCGGGAGCGGGCGAGAGACCCAGTACTTC
-	many	TRBV20-1	TRBJ1-1	CSADTGTAHEAFF	TGCAGTGCCGACACCGGGACGGCTCATGAAGCTTTCTTT
-	few	TRBV3-1	TRBJ1-1	CASSQRGETEAFF	TGTGCCAGCAGCCAAAGGGGAGAGACTGAAGCTTTCTTT
TRBD2	few	TRBV20-1	TRBJ2-7	CSAGTSGRFDEQYF	TGCAGTGCTGGGACTAGCGGGAGGTTTGACGAGCAGTACTTC
-	few	TRBV29-1	TRBJ2-5	CSVTTAQETQYF	TGCAGCGTCACGACGGCCCAAGAGACCCAGTACTTC
-	few	TRBV3-1	TRBJ1-1	CASSLLVTRAPEAFF	TGTGCCAGCAGCCTTTTGGTGACACGGGCTCCTGAAGCTTTCTTT